The TCR beta chain under discussion was sequenced for a study of control samples from healthy donors and cancer patients. The CDR3 is made up of 14 amino acids. Germline CDR1 reads LNHDA; CDR2 reads SQIVND (reference sequence). V gave up 7 bases and J gave up 3 bases; unmatched junction bases: 4. Profiled with immunoSEQ multiplex PCR; TCRdb holds only in-frame clones, not every one. The repertoire holds over 150,000 clones, 80% to 95% seen once, with around 1.6% in the top ten. The material sequenced was blood. This rearrangement joins TRBV19 to TRBJ1-3; 9 bases align to TRBD1. This receptor was identified in a man younger than 35 in good health. The CDR3 here is CASTTGGGGNTIYF. CDR3 bases: TGTGCCAGTACCACAGGGGGCGGTGGAAACACCATATATTTT.